This T cell receptor (beta chain) was profiled in a study of blood T cell repertoires in COVID-19. Study in general: The United States, Italy and Spain provided the acute and convalescent COVID-19 samples. PBMCs, B-cell-depleted T cells, or T cells provided the cDNA or gDNA that made up the material.

V was pared by 0 bases and J by 8 bases, with 18 bases between. In germline, CDR1 is SGHRS, CDR2 YFSETQ. The CDR3 has 16 amino acids. In the study's own analysis: Estimated nucleated cell counts came from reference gene primer amplification. The assay was immunoSEQ multiplex PCR, and TCRdb's table has in-frame clones only and misses some. D and trimming come from the DNA, and the V and J calls and clone size come from that table. Seen here are about 120,000 clones, 78% observed once, and the top ten hold about 2.3%. The chain has TRBV5-1 and TRBJ2-1, with a weak D call TRBD2 (5 bases). This TCR was recovered from a man aged 70-80 years with acute or convalescent COVID-19. Sequencing was carried out using peripheral blood. The CDR3 reads CASSLVPGVHMDEQFF. The CDR3 DNA reads TGCGCCAGCAGCTTGGTTCCCGGGGTGCATATGGATGAGCAGTTCTTC.